The rows below give T cell receptor beta chains drawn from one sample of a study of shared clonotypes between healthy human individuals. The repertoire was sequenced with immunoSEQ multiplex PCR; TCRdb's copy has only in-frame clones and lacks some. The table shows 2.5 million or so clones, with around nine tenths occurring only once. Sequencing input: naive CD4+ T cells sorted from blood. Receptor source: a young man in good health. Each CDR3 is given with its conserved first and last residue. Each record gives: J gene, V gene, clone size, D gene, CDR3 DNA, CDR3 protein. A D gene is named only where the DNA matches it firmly. For some rows the clone size is stated as once, few or many, or as a class when expanded; others skip it.

j_gene: TRBJ1-1; v_gene: TRBV2; abundance: few; d_gene: -; CDR3nt: TGTGCCAGCCTTCGGTCAGGAGGAGCTTTCTTT; CDR3aa: CASLRSGGAFF
j_gene: TRBJ1-5; v_gene: TRBV19; abundance: few; d_gene: -; CDR3nt: TGTGCCAGTCTTAAGGGGAGGCAGCCCCAGCATTTT; CDR3aa: CASLKGRQPQHF
j_gene: TRBJ2-2; v_gene: TRBV9; abundance: -; d_gene: -; CDR3nt: TGTGCCAGCAGCTTAGACTCCTTGAACACCGGGGAGCTGTTTTTT; CDR3aa: CASSLDSLNTGELFF
j_gene: TRBJ2-7; v_gene: TRBV9; abundance: -; d_gene: TRBD1; CDR3nt: TGTGCCAGCAGCGTAGCACAGGGGGCCCCCTACGAGCAGTACTTC; CDR3aa: CASSVAQGAPYEQYF
j_gene: TRBJ2-7; v_gene: TRBV7-9; abundance: -; d_gene: -; CDR3nt: TGTGCCAGCAGCTTAGCGTCGGGTTTTAGGGAGCAGTACTTC; CDR3aa: CASSLASGFREQYF
j_gene: TRBJ1-5; v_gene: TRBV6-6; abundance: few; d_gene: -; CDR3nt: TGTGCCAGCAGATATGGACAGACCAGCAATCAGCCCCAGCATTTT; CDR3aa: CASRYGQTSNQPQHF
j_gene: TRBJ2-3; v_gene: TRBV18; abundance: -; d_gene: TRBD1; CDR3nt: TGTGCCAGCTCTCGGCCAGGGGGTTCTCACACAGATACGCAGTATTTT; CDR3aa: CASSRPGGSHTDTQYF
j_gene: TRBJ2-1; v_gene: TRBV7-2; abundance: -; d_gene: TRBD2; CDR3nt: TGTGCCAGCAGTTCTAGCGGTCTAGCCTACAATGAGCAGTTCTTC; CDR3aa: CASSSSGLAYNEQFF
j_gene: TRBJ2-2; v_gene: TRBV7-2; abundance: -; d_gene: TRBD1; CDR3nt: TGTGCCAGCAGAGATCCGGGACAGGGATACACCGGGGAGCTGTTTTTT; CDR3aa: CASRDPGQGYTGELFF
j_gene: TRBJ1-1; v_gene: TRBV11-3; abundance: -; d_gene: -; CDR3nt: TGTGCCAGCAGCCTCCCCAAGGGATTT; CDR3aa: CASSLPKGF
j_gene: TRBJ2-3; v_gene: TRBV5-4; abundance: -; d_gene: -; CDR3nt: TGTGCCAGCAGCTTGGACAGCCGCACAGATACGCAGTATTTT; CDR3aa: CASSLDSRTDTQYF
j_gene: TRBJ1-1; v_gene: TRBV7-2; abundance: -; d_gene: -; CDR3nt: TGTGCCATCACTAAACGGGGGGCGCACACTGAAGCTTTCTTT; CDR3aa: CAITKRGAHTEAFF
j_gene: TRBJ2-2; v_gene: TRBV2; abundance: -; d_gene: TRBD2; CDR3nt: TGTGCCAGCAGTGAAATGAGACTAGCGGGGGTCGGGGAGCTGTTTTTT; CDR3aa: CASSEMRLAGVGELFF
j_gene: TRBJ1-5; v_gene: TRBV6-6; abundance: -; d_gene: -; CDR3nt: TGTGCCAGCAGTGCCTCGGGTGGATCGCCCCAGCATTTT; CDR3aa: CASSASGGSPQHF
j_gene: TRBJ2-7; v_gene: TRBV2; abundance: -; d_gene: -; CDR3nt: TGTGCCAGCAGCACCGAAGGCGGGGGCACCTACGAGCAGTACTTC; CDR3aa: CASSTEGGGTYEQYF
j_gene: TRBJ1-5; v_gene: TRBV30; abundance: -; d_gene: -; CDR3nt: TGTGCCTGGAGTGTAAGTACAGGGTCCCAGCATTTT; CDR3aa: CAWSVSTGSQHF
j_gene: TRBJ2-7; v_gene: TRBV6-1; abundance: -; d_gene: -; CDR3nt: TGTGCCAGCATTCAGGGGCCGGCCTACGAGCAGTACTTC; CDR3aa: CASIQGPAYEQYF
j_gene: TRBJ2-2; v_gene: TRBV30; abundance: -; d_gene: TRBD1; CDR3nt: TGTGCCTGCTCCAAAGAGGGACAGGGCACCGGGGAGCTGTTTTTT; CDR3aa: CACSKEGQGTGELFF
j_gene: TRBJ2-7; v_gene: TRBV7-3; abundance: -; d_gene: TRBD2; CDR3nt: TGTGCCAGCAGCTTAATAGCGGGGGACTACGAGCAGTACTTC; CDR3aa: CASSLIAGDYEQYF
j_gene: TRBJ2-2; v_gene: TRBV5-1; abundance: -; d_gene: -; CDR3nt: TGCGCCAGCAGCTATGACAGGGGGGAGCTGTTTTTT; CDR3aa: CASSYDRGELFF
j_gene: TRBJ1-1; v_gene: TRBV14; abundance: few; d_gene: -; CDR3nt: TGTGCCAGCAGCCTACAGGGGAACACTGAAGCTTTCTTT; CDR3aa: CASSLQGNTEAFF
j_gene: TRBJ2-4; v_gene: TRBV30; abundance: -; d_gene: -; CDR3nt: TGTGCCTGGAGTGTAAGATGGGGGCGCCTAGCCAAAAACATTCAGTACTTC; CDR3aa: CAWSVRWGRLAKNIQYF
j_gene: TRBJ2-5; v_gene: TRBV5-1; abundance: -; d_gene: TRBD2; CDR3nt: TGCGCCAGCAGCCCAGGGACTAGCGTGTACCAAGAGACCCAGTACTTC; CDR3aa: CASSPGTSVYQETQYF
j_gene: TRBJ2-2; v_gene: TRBV7-9; abundance: -; d_gene: -; CDR3nt: TGTGCCAGCAGCTTCCAGGGGTCCACCGGGGAGCTGTTTTTT; CDR3aa: CASSFQGSTGELFF
j_gene: TRBJ2-1; v_gene: TRBV19; abundance: -; d_gene: TRBD2; CDR3nt: TGTGCCAGTAGCCCCCTGGGACTAGCGGGAGGGCCGGGTAATGAGCAGTTCTTC; CDR3aa: CASSPLGLAGGPGNEQFF
j_gene: TRBJ2-3; v_gene: TRBV6-5; abundance: once; d_gene: TRBD2; CDR3nt: TGTGCCAGCAGACCGGGACTAGGCACAGATACGCAGTATTTT; CDR3aa: CASRPGLGTDTQYF
j_gene: TRBJ2-2; v_gene: TRBV7-8; abundance: -; d_gene: TRBD1; CDR3nt: TGTGCCAGCAGCCTGACAGGGGTCCTTTACACCGGGGAGCTGTTTTTT; CDR3aa: CASSLTGVLYTGELFF
j_gene: TRBJ2-5; v_gene: TRBV29-1; abundance: -; d_gene: TRBD2; CDR3nt: TGCAGCGGTAGGACGGGAGGGGAGACCCAGTACTTC; CDR3aa: CSGRTGGETQYF
j_gene: TRBJ1-4; v_gene: TRBV5-1; abundance: -; d_gene: TRBD1; CDR3nt: TGCGCCAGCAGCTTGAAGGACAGGACCGCCTCCGGGGCCGCAACTAATGAAAAACTGTTTTTT; CDR3aa: CASSLKDRTASGAATNEKLFF
j_gene: TRBJ1-5; v_gene: TRBV30; abundance: few; d_gene: TRBD1; CDR3nt: TGTGCCTCGGACAGGGGTGGAAGTGGCAATCAGCCCCAGCATTTT; CDR3aa: CASDRGGSGNQPQHF
j_gene: TRBJ1-5; v_gene: TRBV5-6; abundance: once; d_gene: TRBD1; CDR3nt: TGTGCCAGCAGCAGGGACAGGGGCAATCAGCCCCAGCATTTT; CDR3aa: CASSRDRGNQPQHF
j_gene: TRBJ2-7; v_gene: TRBV7-2; abundance: -; d_gene: TRBD2; CDR3nt: TGTGCCAGCAGCTTAGGAGTAGCGGGACGTGCCTACGAGCAGTACTTC; CDR3aa: CASSLGVAGRAYEQYF
j_gene: TRBJ1-2; v_gene: TRBV6-1; abundance: once; d_gene: -; CDR3nt: TGTGCCAGCAGACAGTATGGCTACACCTTC; CDR3aa: CASRQYGYTF
j_gene: TRBJ1-5; v_gene: TRBV28; abundance: -; d_gene: -; CDR3nt: TGTGCCAGCAGTTTTCGCAGGGACGATCAGCCCCAGCATTTT; CDR3aa: CASSFRRDDQPQHF
j_gene: TRBJ2-1; v_gene: TRBV7-2; abundance: -; d_gene: TRBD2; CDR3nt: TGTGCCAGCAGCCTAGCGGGGACTAGCGGGAGGGCTCAGTTCTTC; CDR3aa: CASSLAGTSGRAQFF
j_gene: TRBJ1-2; v_gene: TRBV6-5; abundance: few; d_gene: TRBD1; CDR3nt: TGTGCCAGCAGTTCCCCGGGACAGAACTATGGCTACACCTTC; CDR3aa: CASSSPGQNYGYTF
j_gene: TRBJ2-7; v_gene: TRBV6-6; abundance: -; d_gene: -; CDR3nt: TGTGCCAGCAGTTACTACAGGGTGAGCTCCTACGAGCAGTACTTC; CDR3aa: CASSYYRVSSYEQYF
j_gene: TRBJ2-7; v_gene: TRBV10-3; abundance: -; d_gene: -; CDR3nt: TGTGCCATCAGAGGCAGCTCCAAGTACGAGCAGTACTTC; CDR3aa: CAIRGSSKYEQYF
j_gene: TRBJ2-3; v_gene: TRBV19; abundance: -; d_gene: -; CDR3nt: TGTGCCAGTAGTAACAGCGGGACGCAGTATTTT; CDR3aa: CASSNSGTQYF
j_gene: TRBJ1-5; v_gene: TRBV10-2; abundance: -; d_gene: TRBD1; CDR3nt: TGCGCCAGCAGTGAGGACGGACAGGGCGGCCAGCCCCAGCATTTT; CDR3aa: CASSEDGQGGQPQHF
j_gene: TRBJ2-7; v_gene: TRBV10-2; abundance: once; d_gene: TRBD2; CDR3nt: TGCGCCAGCACTAGCGGGAGGGCCATCTACGAGCAGTACTTC; CDR3aa: CASTSGRAIYEQYF
j_gene: TRBJ1-6; v_gene: TRBV11-2; abundance: -; d_gene: -; CDR3nt: TGTGCCAGCAGCTTAGATCTGACGGCTTCACCCCTCCACTTT; CDR3aa: CASSLDLTASPLHF
j_gene: TRBJ2-1; v_gene: TRBV11-2; abundance: -; d_gene: TRBD2; CDR3nt: TGTGCCAGCAGCCCGATAGTACTAGCGGGAGCTTCAACGTACAATGAGCAGTTCTTC; CDR3aa: CASSPIVLAGASTYNEQFF
j_gene: TRBJ1-4; v_gene: TRBV2; abundance: -; d_gene: -; CDR3nt: TGTGCCAGCTCTCGGGTACTTAATGAAAAACTGTTTTTT; CDR3aa: CASSRVLNEKLFF
j_gene: TRBJ1-2; v_gene: TRBV7-2; abundance: -; d_gene: -; CDR3nt: TGTGCCAGCAGCAACCTGAGGTCCTCCTATGGCTACACCTTC; CDR3aa: CASSNLRSSYGYTF
j_gene: TRBJ2-2; v_gene: TRBV7-9; abundance: -; d_gene: -; CDR3nt: TGTGCCAGCAGCTTAAGGCGGGACACCGGGGAGCTGTTTTTT; CDR3aa: CASSLRRDTGELFF